These T cell receptor beta chains were read from a single sample in a study of identical twins. One entry per CDR3 protein results from TCRdb running MiXCR on the 5' RACE reads. The top ten hold 10% of the sample, which has 200,000 to 300,000 distinct CDR3 sequences, about 10% seen once. Sample: memory T cells sorted from blood. These receptors originate from a man aged 45-65 years in good health. Each CDR3 is given with its conserved first and last residue. The D gene is left open where the match is weak. Clone size appears in some rows only: once, few, many, or a class for an expanded clone.

-	many	TRBJ2-1	TRBV5-5	TGTGCCAGCAGCTCAGACTGGGACGGATCCTACAATGAGCAGTTCTTC	CASSSDWDGSYNEQFF
TRBD2	few	TRBJ2-3	TRBV12-3/TRBV12-4	TGTGCCAGCAGGCCTCCCGGGACTAGCGGGGGCCTTACGCAGTATTTT	CASRPPGTSGGLTQYF
TRBD1	-	TRBJ2-5	TRBV29-1	TGCAGCGTCCCTTTGACAGGGCCCGAGACCCAGTACTTC	CSVPLTGPETQYF
-	many	TRBJ2-1	TRBV20-1	TGCAGTGCTAAGGACAGAACAGGGCCGAGCTCCTACAATGAGCAGTTCTTC	CSAKDRTGPSSYNEQFF
-	few	TRBJ1-5	TRBV20-1	TGCAGTGCCAATAAACAGGGAATTGGCAATCAGCCCCAGCATTTT	CSANKQGIGNQPQHF
-	few	TRBJ1-2	TRBV7-2	TGTGCCAGCAGCTTAGCGCGGCGAGGCTACACCTTC	CASSLARRGYTF
TRBD2	many	TRBJ2-4	TRBV2	TGTGCCAGCAGAGCGGGACTAGCGGTCGCCAAAAACATTCAGTACTTC	CASRAGLAVAKNIQYF
TRBD2	few	TRBJ2-3	TRBV7-2	TGTGCCAGCAGCCGGACTAGCGGGGGGGTAGATACGCAGTATTTT	CASSRTSGGVDTQYF
-	-	TRBJ1-2	TRBV20-1	TGCAGTTCTTTCGGGGCGTATGGCTACACCTTC	CSSFGAYGYTF
TRBD1	medium-sized	TRBJ2-7	TRBV12-3/TRBV12-4	TGTGCCAGCAGTCGCCCGGGACAGGGGTATTCCGAGCAGTACTTC	CASSRPGQGYSEQYF
-	few	TRBJ2-1	TRBV6-2/TRBV6-3	TGTGCCAGCAAACTTGGGGGGGGGCCGGGCAATGAGCAGTTCTTC	CASKLGGGPGNEQFF
TRBD1	-	TRBJ2-7	TRBV4-3	TGCGCCAGCAGCCAAGATCTTGCGACAGGGACCTACGAGCAGTACTTC	CASSQDLATGTYEQYF
TRBD2	many	TRBJ2-1	TRBV4-1	TGCGCCAGCAGCCAGACGGGAGGTAACTACAATGAGCAGTTCTTC	CASSQTGGNYNEQFF
-	few	TRBJ2-7	TRBV12-3/TRBV12-4	TGTGCCAGCAGTTTAGGCTCGAGGGGCAGGACCTACGAGCAGTACTTC	CASSLGSRGRTYEQYF
-	-	TRBJ2-1	TRBV7-2	TGTGCCAGCAGCCCCAGGGCAGGCCCCTACAATGAGCAGTTCTTC	CASSPRAGPYNEQFF
TRBD2	few	TRBJ2-7	TRBV7-8	TGTGCCAGCAGCTTAGGGGAGGGCTACGAGCAGTACTTC	CASSLGEGYEQYF